The text below deals with one TCR beta chain. What it binds is not known. This entry is derived from a study of T-cell reconstitution after alpha-beta-depleted transplantation in children. The CDR3 runs to 17 residues. Germline V gene data show CDR1 as DFQATT and CDR2 as SNEGSKA (reference sequence). V was clipped by 4 bases and J by 5 bases; unmatched bases: 14. Unique molecular identifiers were incorporated during preparation of the TCRbeta library. TCRdb re-derived calls from the PCR reads in MiXCR, one entry per CDR3 protein. The repertoire includes about 440,000 distinct CDR3 sequences, about 45% of them detected once, and 25% to 30% sits in the top ten. Whole-study results and caveats: T cells produced anew were the main source of T-cell counts and diversity one year after transplant.

The receptor was isolated from a girl aged 2 to 10 with aplastic anemia, due to receive a stem cell transplant. The chain employs TRBV20-1 and TRBJ2-5, with TRBD2 matching over 12 bases. The sample in question was PBMCs, obtained before TCRalphabeta/CD19-depleted stem cell transplant. The CDR3 DNA is TGCAGTGCTACCCGGCCTAGCGGGGGGGCGACCTCGGAGACCCAGTACTTC. Its translation is CSATRPSGGATSETQYF.